The source of this T cell receptor beta chain is a study of tumor-infiltrating lymphocytes in oesophageal squamous cell carcinoma. Concerning this clonotype: The CDR3 does not close with the conserved phenylalanine or tryptophan, likely indicating a read error. The DNA is left out, because the CDR3 cannot be placed on it with certainty; the CDR3 is given as TCRdb lists it.

MiXCR was run by TCRdb on the PCR reads, yielding one entry per CDR3 protein. The sample consists of around 19,000 distinct CDR3 sequences, around 50% of them appearing once. The TCR comes from a female donor with esophageal squamous cell carcinoma. The sequenced sample consisted of normal esophageal tissue next to the tumor.

The CDR3 protein is CASSKGQGGNSPLHFGN. The chain joins TRBV7-2 to TRBJ2-6; the DNA was not compared with TRBD1, the D call given in the table. Germline CDR1 reads SGHTA; CDR2 reads FQGNSA. The CDR3 spans 17 amino acids, including both terminal residues.